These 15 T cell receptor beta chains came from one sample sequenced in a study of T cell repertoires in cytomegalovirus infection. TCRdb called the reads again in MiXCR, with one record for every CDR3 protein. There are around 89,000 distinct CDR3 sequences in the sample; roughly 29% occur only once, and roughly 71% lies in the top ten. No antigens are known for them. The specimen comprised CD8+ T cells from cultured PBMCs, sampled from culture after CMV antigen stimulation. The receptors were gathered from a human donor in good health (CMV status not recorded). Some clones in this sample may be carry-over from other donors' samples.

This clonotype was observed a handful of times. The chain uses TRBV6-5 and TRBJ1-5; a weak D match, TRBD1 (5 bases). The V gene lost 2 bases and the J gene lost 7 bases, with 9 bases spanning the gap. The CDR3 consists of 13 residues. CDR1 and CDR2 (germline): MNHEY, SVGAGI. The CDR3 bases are TGTGCCAGCAGTTACCAGGGCGGGCAGCCCCAGCATTTT. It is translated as CASSYQGGQPQHF.

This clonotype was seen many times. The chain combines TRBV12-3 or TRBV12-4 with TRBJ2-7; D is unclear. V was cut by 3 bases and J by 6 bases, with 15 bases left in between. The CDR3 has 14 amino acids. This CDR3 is CASSFGSLALEQYF. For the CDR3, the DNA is TGTGCCAGCAGTTTTGGTAGCTTAGCCCTCGAGCAGTACTTC.

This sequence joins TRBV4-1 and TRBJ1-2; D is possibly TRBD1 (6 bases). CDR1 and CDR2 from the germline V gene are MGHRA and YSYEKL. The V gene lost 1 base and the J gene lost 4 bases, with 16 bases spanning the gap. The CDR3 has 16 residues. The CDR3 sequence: CASSQVFGQYFYGYTF. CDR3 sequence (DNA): TGCGCCAGCAGCCAAGTCTTCGGACAGTATTTCTATGGCTACACCTTC.

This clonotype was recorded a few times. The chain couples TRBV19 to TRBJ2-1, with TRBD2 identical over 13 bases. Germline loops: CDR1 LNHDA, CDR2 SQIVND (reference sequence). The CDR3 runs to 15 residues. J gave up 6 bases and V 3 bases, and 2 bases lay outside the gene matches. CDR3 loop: CASSIGTSGINEQFF. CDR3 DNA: TGTGCCAGTAGTATCGGGACTAGCGGGATCAATGAGCAGTTCTTC.

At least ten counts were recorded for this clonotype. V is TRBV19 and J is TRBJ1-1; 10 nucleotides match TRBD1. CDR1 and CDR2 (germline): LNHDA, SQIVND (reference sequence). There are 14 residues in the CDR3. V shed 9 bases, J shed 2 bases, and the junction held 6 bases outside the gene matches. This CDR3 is CARIRDRGNTEAFF. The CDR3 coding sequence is TGTGCCAGGATCCGGGACAGGGGCAACACTGAAGCTTTCTTT.

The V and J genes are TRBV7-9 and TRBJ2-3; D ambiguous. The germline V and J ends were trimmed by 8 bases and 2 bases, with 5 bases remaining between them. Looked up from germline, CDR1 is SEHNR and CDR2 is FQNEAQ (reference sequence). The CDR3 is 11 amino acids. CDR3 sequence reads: CASVDTDTQYF. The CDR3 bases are TGTGCCAGCGTGGACACAGATACGCAGTATTTT.

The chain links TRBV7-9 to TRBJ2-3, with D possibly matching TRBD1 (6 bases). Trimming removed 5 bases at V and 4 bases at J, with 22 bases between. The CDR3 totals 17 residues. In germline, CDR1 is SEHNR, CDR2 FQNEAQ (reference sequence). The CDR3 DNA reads TGTGCCAGCAGCGAGGACGGGACAAGCACATTTTCAGATACGCAGTATTTT. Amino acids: CASSEDGTSTFSDTQYF.

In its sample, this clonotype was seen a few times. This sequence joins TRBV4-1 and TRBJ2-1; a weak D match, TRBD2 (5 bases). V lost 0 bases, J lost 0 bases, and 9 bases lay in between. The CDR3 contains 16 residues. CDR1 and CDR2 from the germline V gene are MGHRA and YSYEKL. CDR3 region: CASSQEQGSSYNEQFF. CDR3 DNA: TGCGCCAGCAGCCAAGAACAAGGGAGCTCCTACAATGAGCAGTTCTTC.

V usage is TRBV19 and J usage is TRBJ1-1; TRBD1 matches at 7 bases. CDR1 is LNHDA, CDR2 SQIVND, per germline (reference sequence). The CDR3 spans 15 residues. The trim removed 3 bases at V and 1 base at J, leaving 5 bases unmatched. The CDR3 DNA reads TGTGCCAGTAGTATGGCACCAGGGGGGAACACTGAAGCTTTCTTT. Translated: CASSMAPGGNTEAFF.

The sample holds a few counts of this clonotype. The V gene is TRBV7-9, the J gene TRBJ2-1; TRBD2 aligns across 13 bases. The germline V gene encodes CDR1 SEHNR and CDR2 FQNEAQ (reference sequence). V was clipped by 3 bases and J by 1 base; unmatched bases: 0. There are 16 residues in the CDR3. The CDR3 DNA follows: TGTGCCAGCAGCTTGACTAGCGGGGGGTCCTACAATGAGCAGTTCTTC. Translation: CASSLTSGGSYNEQFF.

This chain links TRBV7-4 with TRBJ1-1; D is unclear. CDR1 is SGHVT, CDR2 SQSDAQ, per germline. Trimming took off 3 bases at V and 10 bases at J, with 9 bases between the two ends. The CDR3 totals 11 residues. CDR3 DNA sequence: TGTGCCAGCAGCTTTGGTGCCGTAGCTTTCTTT. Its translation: CASSFGAVAFF.

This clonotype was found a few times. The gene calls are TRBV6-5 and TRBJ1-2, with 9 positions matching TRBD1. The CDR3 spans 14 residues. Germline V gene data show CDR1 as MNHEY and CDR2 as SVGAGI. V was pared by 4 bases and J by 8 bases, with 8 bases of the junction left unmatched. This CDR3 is CASSSGPGTGGYTF. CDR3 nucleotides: TGTGCCAGCAGTTCTGGTCCCGGGACAGGGGGCTACACCTTC.

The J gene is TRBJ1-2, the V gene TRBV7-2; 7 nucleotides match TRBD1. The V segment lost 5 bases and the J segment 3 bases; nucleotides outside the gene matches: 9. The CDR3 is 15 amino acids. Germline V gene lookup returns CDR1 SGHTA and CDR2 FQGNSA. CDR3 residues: CASSHRDSLDYGYTF. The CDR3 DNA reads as TGTGCCAGCAGCCACCGGGACAGCCTGGACTATGGCTACACCTTC.

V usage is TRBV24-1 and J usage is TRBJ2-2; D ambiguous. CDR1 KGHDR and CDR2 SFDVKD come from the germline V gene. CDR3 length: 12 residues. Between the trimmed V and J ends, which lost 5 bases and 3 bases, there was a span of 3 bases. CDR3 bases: TGTGCCACCAGTGTCCACACCGGGGAGCTGTTTTTT. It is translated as CATSVHTGELFF.

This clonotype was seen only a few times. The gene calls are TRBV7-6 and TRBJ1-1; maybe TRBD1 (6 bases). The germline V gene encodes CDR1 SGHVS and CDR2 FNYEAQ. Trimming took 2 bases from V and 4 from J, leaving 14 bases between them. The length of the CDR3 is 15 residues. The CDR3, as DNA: TGTGCCAGCAGCTTACCGGGGGCAGCAGGCACTGAAGCTTTCTTT. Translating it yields CASSLPGAAGTEAFF. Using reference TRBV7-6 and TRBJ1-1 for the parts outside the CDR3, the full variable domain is GAGVSQSPRYKVTKRGQDVALRCDPISGHVSLYWYRQALGQGPEFLTYFNYEAQQDKSGLPNDRFSAERPEGSISTLTIQRTEQRDSAMYRCASSLPGAAGTEAFFGQGTRLTVV.